The 18 T cell receptor beta chains reported below all come from one sample, sequenced in a study of T cells in Graves' hyperthyroidism and ophthalmopathy. RNA transcripts provided the source from which TCR beta CDR3 regions were amplified. RT-PCR in the first round (using the HTBI primer set) targeted the TCR CDR3. One entry per CDR3 protein results from TCRdb running MiXCR on the multiplex PCR reads. The data contain 500,000 to 550,000 distinct CDR3 sequences, roughly 20% of them seen just once; the ten biggest clones take up 26%. Sequencing input: blood. These receptors were collected from a man in his late teens or twenties with Graves' hyperthyroidism.

A word on this clonotype: A much larger clone lies a single base off, so this may be a read error. The chain links TRBV24-1 to TRBJ1-1, with 7 bases identical to TRBD1. Looked up from germline, CDR1 is KGHDR and CDR2 is SFDVKD. The CDR3 contains 15 residues. Trimming removed 6 bases from V and 4 bases from J; junction bases left unmatched: 10. CDR3 amino acids: CATSKLGQGGTEAFF. The CDR3 DNA follows: TGTGCCACCAGTAAATTGGGGCAGGGGGGCACTGAAGCTTTCTTT.

V gene TRBV6-1 combines with J gene TRBJ2-7; 8 nucleotides match TRBD1. The CDR3 is 15 residues long. The trim removed 4 bases at V and 2 bases at J, leaving 7 bases unmatched. CDR1 is MNHNS and CDR2 is SASEGT in the germline V gene. In DNA, the CDR3 is TGTGCCAGCAGTGGGTCAGGGACAGGTGCCTACGAGCAGTACTTC. Its protein is CASSGSGTGAYEQYF.

This clonotype showed up many times. The J gene is TRBJ2-7, the V gene TRBV12-3 or TRBV12-4; D remains unclear. The CDR3 runs 15 residues. Trimming took 11 bases from V and 4 from J, leaving 24 bases between them. The CDR3: CASSLGAQQPYEQYF. CDR3 in DNA: TGTGCCTCCTCACTGGGCGCCCAACAACCGTACGAGCAGTACTTC.

This chain uses TRBV6-1 with TRBJ1-1, with D possibly TRBD1 on 5 matching bases. CDR3 size: 14 residues. Germline CDR1 is MNHNS and CDR2 is SASEGT. The V end lost 6 bases, the J end lost 7 bases, and 18 bases lay between the germline ends. CDR3 region: CASRTGANLGEAFF. Here the CDR3 DNA reads TGTGCCAGCAGAACTGGGGCCAACCTAGGTGAAGCTTTCTTT.

This clonotype has ten or more counts. The rearrangement links TRBV2 to TRBJ2-7; D is unresolved. V dropped 3 bases and J dropped 3 bases, with 18 bases sitting between them. Germline CDR1 SNHLY, CDR2 FYNNEI. The CDR3 runs 16 residues. This CDR3 is CASSDPSTVGYYEQYF. The CDR3 region has the DNA TGTGCCAGCAGTGATCCGAGTACAGTGGGTTACTACGAGCAGTACTTC.

The gene calls are TRBV2 and TRBJ2-2; no clear D gene. V lost 7 bases to trimming and J lost 2 bases, with 14 bases between them. The germline V gene has CDR1 SNHLY and CDR2 FYNNEI. The CDR3 totals 15 residues. CDR3 protein: CASKRSGLNTGELFF. The DNA for the CDR3 is TGTGCCAGCAAAAGATCCGGTTTAAACACCGGGGAGCTGTTTTTT. The full variable domain, completed using reference TRBV2 and TRBJ2-2, is EPEVTQTPSHQVTQMGQEVILRCVPISNHLYFYWYRQILGQKVEFLVSFYNNEISEKSEIFDDQFSVERPDGSNFTLKIRSTKLEDSAMYFCASKRSGLNTGELFFGEGSRLTVL.

There are a few counts of this clonotype. This chain connects TRBV18 to TRBJ2-7; no reliable D call. Germline CDR1 is KGHSH and CDR2 is LQKENI. The CDR3 consists of 15 residues. V lost 3 bases and J 2 bases, leaving 14 bases between the germline ends. In DNA, the CDR3 is TGTGCCAGCTCACCCCTCGGACGGACCACCTACGAGCAGTACTTC. The encoded protein is CASSPLGRTTYEQYF.

Ten or more counts support this clonotype. V is TRBV19 and J is TRBJ1-1; 11 bases agree with TRBD1. The germline CDR1 and CDR2 sequences are LNHDA and SQIVND (reference sequence). J gave up 5 bases and V 5 bases, and 1 base lay outside the gene matches. The CDR3 covers 13 residues. The chain's CDR3 is CASSRDRGTEAFF. DNA for the CDR3: TGTGCCAGTAGTCGGGACAGGGGGACTGAAGCTTTCTTT.

J is TRBJ1-1 and V is TRBV6-2 or TRBV6-3, with unresolved D. V lost 8 bases and J lost 1, with 17 bases in between. In germline, CDR1 is MNHEY, CDR2 SVGEGT. This CDR3 has 15 residues. The CDR3 sequence is CASGARVVGNTEAFF. The DNA of the CDR3 is TGTGCCAGCGGTGCGAGGGTCGTGGGGAACACTGAAGCTTTCTTT.

This clonotype was seen only once. The V gene is TRBV11-2, the J gene TRBJ1-4; no firm D call. The CDR3 is 14 residues long. Trimming removed 5 bases at V and 0 bases at J, with 7 bases between. From germline, CDR1 is SGHAT and CDR2 FQNNGV. This chain's CDR3 is CASSTTATNEKLFF. The CDR3, as DNA: TGTGCCAGCAGCACGACCGCAACTAATGAAAAACTGTTTTTT.

The rearrangement links TRBV20-1 to TRBJ2-4; 8 nucleotides line up with TRBD2. Trimming at V came to 6 bases and at J to 3 bases, leaving 10 bases not matched to a gene. Germline V gives CDR1 DFQATT, CDR2 SNEGSKA (reference sequence). The CDR3 has 15 amino acids. CDR3 bases: TGCAGTGCCTGGACTAGCCCCACCTTCAAAAACATTCAGTACTTC. Translated, it gives CSAWTSPTFKNIQYF.

This clonotype was counted many times. The V call is TRBV6-1, the J call TRBJ1-1; D is ambiguous. This CDR3 comprises 12 residues. Germline V gene lookup returns CDR1 MNHNS and CDR2 SASEGT. The V end lost 6 bases, the J end lost 5 bases, and 10 bases lay between the germline ends. The CDR3 bases are TGTGCCAGCAGCCCCCCCGAGACTGAAGCTTTCTTT. It specifies CASSPPETEAFF.

The J gene is TRBJ1-2, the V gene TRBV6-5, with 7 bases fitting TRBD1. The CDR3 runs to 16 residues. The germline V gene has CDR1 MNHEY and CDR2 SVGAGI. V shed 2 bases and J 0 bases; nucleotides not matched to a gene: 6. The CDR3 sequence is CASSYGTEETNYGYTF. CDR3 coding DNA: TGTGCCAGCAGTTACGGGACAGAAGAGACTAACTATGGCTACACCTTC.

With respect to this clonotype: The junction departs from the called germline gene at one end, perhaps through a read error. The CDR3 protein is CAIKAGGTNIGELFF. DNA of the CDR3: TGTGCCATCAAGGCGGGGGGTACGAACATCGGGGAGCTGTTTTTT. The V gene is TRBV10-3, the J gene TRBJ2-2, with 8 bases aligning to TRBD2. Germline V gene lookup returns CDR1 ENHRY and CDR2 SYGVKD. CDR3 length: 15 amino acids.

The chain uses TRBV2 and TRBJ2-2; TRBD2 aligns across 9 bases. This CDR3 has 16 residues. The V and J ends lost 3 bases and 6 bases, in that order; junction bases with no gene match: 8. Germline V gene sequence: CDR1 SNHLY, CDR2 FYNNEI. The DNA for the CDR3 is TGTGCCAGCAGTGAGGCGGGGGGGCATCTGCCCGGGGAGCTGTTTTTT. It is translated as CASSEAGGHLPGELFF.

Regarding this clonotype: With a much larger clone just one base away, this may be a read error. The V call is TRBV19, the J call TRBJ1-1; D not certain. Germline CDR1 and CDR2: LNHDA and SQIVND (reference sequence). The CDR3 totals 13 residues. The CDR3 reads CASSTTRNTEALF. For the CDR3, the DNA is TGTGCCAGTAGTACCACGAGGAACACTGAAGCTTTATTT. Supplemented by reference TRBV19 and TRBJ1-1, the full variable domain reads DGGITQSPKYLFRKEGQNVTLSCEQNLNHDAMYWYRQDPGQGLRLIYYSQIVNDFQKGDIAEGYSVSREKKESFPLTVTSAQKNPTAFYLCASSTTRNTEALFGQGTRLTVV.

This clonotype was counted many times. The rearrangement links TRBV6-5 to TRBJ1-2, with D possibly being TRBD1 (6 bases). The germline gives CDR1 MNHEY, CDR2 SVGAGI. The CDR3 extends over 15 amino acids. V lost 2 bases and J lost 6, with 16 bases in between. The CDR3, as DNA: TGTGCCAGCAGTTACCCTACAGGGCCCGAGAATGGCTACACCTTC. Its translation: CASSYPTGPENGYTF.

This clonotype showed up many times. The V call is TRBV5-6, the J call TRBJ2-5, with D possibly matching TRBD2 (6 bases). This CDR3 is built from 13 residues. Per germline, CDR1 SGHDT and CDR2 YYEEEE. V was cut by 5 bases and J by 4 bases, with 12 bases left in between. CDR3 coding DNA: TGTGCCAGCAGTGGAGGGTCTGGAGAGACCCAGTACTTC. This sequence encodes CASSGGSGETQYF.